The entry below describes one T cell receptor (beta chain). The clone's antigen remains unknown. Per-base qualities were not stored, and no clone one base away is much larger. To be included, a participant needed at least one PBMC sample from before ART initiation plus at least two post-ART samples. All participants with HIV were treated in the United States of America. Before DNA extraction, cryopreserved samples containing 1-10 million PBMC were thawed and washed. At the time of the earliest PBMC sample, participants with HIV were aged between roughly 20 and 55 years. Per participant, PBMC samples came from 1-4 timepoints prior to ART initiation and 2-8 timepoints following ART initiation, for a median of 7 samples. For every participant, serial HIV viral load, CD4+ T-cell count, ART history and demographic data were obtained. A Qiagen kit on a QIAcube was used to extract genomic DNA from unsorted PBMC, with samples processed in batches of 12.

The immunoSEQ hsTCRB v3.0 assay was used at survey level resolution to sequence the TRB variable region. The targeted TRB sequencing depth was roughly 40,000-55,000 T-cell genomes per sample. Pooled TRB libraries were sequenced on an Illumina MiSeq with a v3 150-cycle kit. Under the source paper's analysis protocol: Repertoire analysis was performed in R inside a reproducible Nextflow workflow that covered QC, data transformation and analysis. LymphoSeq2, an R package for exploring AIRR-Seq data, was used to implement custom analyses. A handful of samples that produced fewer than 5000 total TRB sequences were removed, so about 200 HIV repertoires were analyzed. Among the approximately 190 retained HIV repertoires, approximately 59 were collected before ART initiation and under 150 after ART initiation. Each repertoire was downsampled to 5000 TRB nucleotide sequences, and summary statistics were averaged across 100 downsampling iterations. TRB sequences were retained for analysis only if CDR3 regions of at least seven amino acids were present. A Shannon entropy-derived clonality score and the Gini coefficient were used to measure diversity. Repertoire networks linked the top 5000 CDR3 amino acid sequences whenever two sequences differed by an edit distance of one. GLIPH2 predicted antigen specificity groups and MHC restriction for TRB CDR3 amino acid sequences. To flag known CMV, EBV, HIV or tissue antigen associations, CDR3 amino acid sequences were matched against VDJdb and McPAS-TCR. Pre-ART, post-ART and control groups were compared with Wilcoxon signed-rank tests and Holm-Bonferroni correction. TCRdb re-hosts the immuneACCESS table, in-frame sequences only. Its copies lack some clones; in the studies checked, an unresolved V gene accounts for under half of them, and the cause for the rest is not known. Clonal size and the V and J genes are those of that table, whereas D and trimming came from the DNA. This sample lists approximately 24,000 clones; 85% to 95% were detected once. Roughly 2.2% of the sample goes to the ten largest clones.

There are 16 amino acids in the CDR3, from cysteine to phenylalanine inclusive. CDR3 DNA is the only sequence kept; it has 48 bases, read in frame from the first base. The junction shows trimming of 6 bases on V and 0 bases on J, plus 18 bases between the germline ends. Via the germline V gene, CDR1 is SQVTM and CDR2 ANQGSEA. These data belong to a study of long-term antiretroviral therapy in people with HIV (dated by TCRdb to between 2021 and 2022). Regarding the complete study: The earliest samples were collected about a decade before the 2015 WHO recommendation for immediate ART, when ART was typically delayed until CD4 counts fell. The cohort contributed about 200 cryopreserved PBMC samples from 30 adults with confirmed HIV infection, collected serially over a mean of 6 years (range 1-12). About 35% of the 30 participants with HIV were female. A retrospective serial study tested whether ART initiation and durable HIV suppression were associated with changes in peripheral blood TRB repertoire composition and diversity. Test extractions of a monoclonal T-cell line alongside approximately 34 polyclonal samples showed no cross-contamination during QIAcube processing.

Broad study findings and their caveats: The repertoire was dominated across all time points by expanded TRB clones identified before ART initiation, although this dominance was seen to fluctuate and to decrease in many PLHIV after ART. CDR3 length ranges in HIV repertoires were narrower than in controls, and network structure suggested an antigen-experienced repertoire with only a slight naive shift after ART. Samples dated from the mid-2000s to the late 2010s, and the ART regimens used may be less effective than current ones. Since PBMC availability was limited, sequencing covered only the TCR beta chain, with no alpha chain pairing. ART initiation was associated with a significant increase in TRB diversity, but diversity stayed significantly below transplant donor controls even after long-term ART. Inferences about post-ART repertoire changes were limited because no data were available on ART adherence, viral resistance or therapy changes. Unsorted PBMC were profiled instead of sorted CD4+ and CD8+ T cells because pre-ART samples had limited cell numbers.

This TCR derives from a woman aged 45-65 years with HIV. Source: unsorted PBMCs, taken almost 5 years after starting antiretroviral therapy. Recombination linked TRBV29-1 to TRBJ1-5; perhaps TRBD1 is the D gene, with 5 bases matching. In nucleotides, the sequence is TGCAGCGTCTCGCTAGGGGATCGTTATAGCAATCAGCCCCAGCATTTT. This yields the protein CSVSLGDRYSNQPQHF.